The rows below give T cell receptor beta chains drawn from one sample of a study of cytomegalovirus exposure and HLA in healthy donors. Profiled with immunoSEQ multiplex PCR; TCRdb holds only in-frame clones, not every one. The data contain 120,000 or so clones, roughly 71% of them singletons. Sequencing was carried out using PBMCs. The receptors originated from a woman aged 40 to 55 in good health and CMV-seropositive. CDR3s include the opening cysteine and the closing phenylalanine or tryptophan. A D gene is named only where the DNA matches it firmly. Clone size is not always given. Where it is, it says once, few, many or a class for expanded clones.

TRBJ2-3 NA TRBV7-2 TRBD2 CASSRSRTSGTHTDTQYF TGTGCCAGCAGCCGTAGCCGGACTAGCGGGACGCACACAGATACGCAGTATTTT
TRBJ2-7 NA TRBV2 NA CAPRSPVGHEQYF TGTGCCCCCCGTAGCCCTGTAGGTCACGAGCAGTACTTC
TRBJ2-3 NA TRBV30 TRBD2 CAWSVSGGGTDTQYF TGTGCCTGGAGTGTGAGTGGCGGGGGAACAGATACGCAGTATTTT
TRBJ1-1 NA TRBV9 NA CASSVATSGTEAFF TGTGCCAGCAGCGTAGCGACAAGCGGGACTGAAGCTTTCTTT
TRBJ2-6 once TRBV18 NA CASSPIVPGLMGANVLTF TGTGCCAGCTCACCGATAGTCCCAGGGTTGATGGGGGCCAACGTCCTGACTTTC
TRBJ1-5 NA TRBV28 TRBD1 CASSEDRENQPQHF TGTGCCAGCAGTGAGGACAGGGAGAATCAGCCCCAGCATTTT
TRBJ2-3 NA TRBV4-3 NA CASSQAVPGGARADTQYF TGCGCCAGCAGCCAAGCCGTCCCGGGCGGTGCGAGGGCAGATACGCAGTATTTT
TRBJ1-1 NA TRBV14 NA CASSQEYGTEAFF TGTGCCAGCAGCCAAGAGTACGGCACTGAAGCTTTCTTT
TRBJ1-2 NA TRBV2 NA CASRAGGYGYTF TGTGCCAGCAGGGCGGGAGGTTATGGCTACACCTTC
TRBJ1-5 once TRBV7-2 NA CASSLAGVSQPQHF TGTGCCAGCAGCTTAGCCGGGGTTAGCCAGCCCCAGCATTTT
TRBJ2-7 few TRBV6-5 TRBD1 CASSLGQNSYEQYF TGTGCCAGCAGCTTGGGACAGAACTCTTACGAGCAGTACTTC
TRBJ2-5 NA TRBV5-1 TRBD2 CASMAGVIREETQYF TGCGCCAGCATGGCGGGGGTCATCCGAGAGGAGACCCAGTACTTC
TRBJ2-7 NA TRBV2 NA CASREGQRGGYEQYF TGTGCCAGCAGGGAGGGACAGAGAGGCGGGTACGAGCAGTACTTC
TRBJ1-5 NA TRBV18 NA CASSPRPGEGPNQPQHF TGTGCCAGCTCACCACGGCCCGGGGAGGGCCCCAATCAGCCCCAGCATTTT
TRBJ2-7 NA TRBV29-1 TRBD1 CSVWDRGRNEQYF TGCAGCGTTTGGGACAGGGGGCGGAACGAGCAGTACTTC
TRBJ1-5 NA TRBV7-2 NA CASSFSSVTDQPQHF TGTGCCAGCAGCTTTTCGTCAGTCACCGATCAGCCCCAGCATTTT
TRBJ1-1 NA TRBV25-1 NA CASSEFGSSGAFF TGTGCCAGCAGTGAATTCGGGAGTTCAGGAGCTTTCTTT
TRBJ1-1 NA TRBV10-3 NA CAISESHLMNTEAFF TGTGCCATCAGTGAGTCACACCTGATGAACACTGAAGCTTTCTTT
TRBJ2-7 NA TRBV29-1 TRBD1 CSVASGTGAYEQYF TGCAGCGTGGCATCCGGGACAGGCGCCTACGAGCAGTACTTC
TRBJ1-5 NA TRBV18 NA CASSPVGASNQPQHF TGTGCCAGCTCACCGGTGGGGGCAAGCAATCAGCCCCAGCATTTT
TRBJ1-1 NA TRBV7-2 TRBD1 CASSLTTGVGEAFF TGTGCCAGCAGCTTAACCACAGGGGTCGGTGAAGCTTTCTTT
TRBJ2-1 NA TRBV10-3 TRBD1 CAIRADRGGNEQFF TGTGCCATCAGGGCGGACAGGGGTGGGAATGAGCAGTTCTTC
TRBJ2-5 NA TRBV4-3 NA CASSQGGEPQETQYF TGCGCCAGCAGCCAAGGCGGGGAGCCTCAAGAGACCCAGTACTTC
TRBJ2-7 NA TRBV10-3 TRBD2 CAITPTSGTNEQYF TGTGCCATCACCCCGACTAGCGGGACCAACGAGCAGTACTTC
TRBJ2-1 NA TRBV6-4 NA CASSDSPGARHNEQFF TGTGCCAGCAGTGATTCCCCCGGCGCGAGGCACAATGAGCAGTTCTTC